This TCR beta chain was identified during a study of T cells after yellow fever vaccination. On this clonotype: Its antigen remains unidentified.

Study conclusions and caveats: The study noted that FACS-sorted repertoires could contain abundant clonotypes contaminating from the bulk population. Subsequent booster samples again held most clones from primary vaccination (nearly 98% CD4, roughly 91% CD8).

CDR1 MDHEN and CDR2 SYDVKM come from the germline V gene. CDR3 size: 14 residues. V was pared by 10 bases and J by 7 bases, with 19 bases between. The TCR cDNA carried a universal primer site and UMIs from 5'RACE template switching. Using its own MiXCR run on the 5' RACE reads, TCRdb lists one record per CDR3 protein. The repertoire holds 610,000 or so distinct CDR3 sequences, with around 12% as singletons. The sample here was PBMCs, taken on the day of the yellow fever booster vaccination. The rearrangement uses TRBV28 and TRBJ2-2; D possibly corresponds to TRBD2 (5 bases). This TCR came from a man in his thirties or forties who received the YFV17D yellow fever vaccine. In DNA form, the CDR3 reads TGTGCCACCCTAGGACGGGGTCAAGGCGGGGAGCTGTTTTTT. This encodes CATLGRGQGGELFF.